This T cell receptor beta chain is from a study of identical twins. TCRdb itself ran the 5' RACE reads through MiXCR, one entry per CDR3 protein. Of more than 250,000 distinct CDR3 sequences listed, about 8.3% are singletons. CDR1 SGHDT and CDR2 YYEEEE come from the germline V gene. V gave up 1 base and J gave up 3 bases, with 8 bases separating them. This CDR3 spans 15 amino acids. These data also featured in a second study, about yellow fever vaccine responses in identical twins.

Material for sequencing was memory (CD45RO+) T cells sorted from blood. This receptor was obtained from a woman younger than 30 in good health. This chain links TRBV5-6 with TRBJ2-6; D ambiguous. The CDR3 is CASSLRQSGANVLTF. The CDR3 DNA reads TGTGCCAGCAGCTTGAGGCAAAGTGGGGCCAACGTCCTGACTTTC. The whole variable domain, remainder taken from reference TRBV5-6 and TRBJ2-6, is DAGVTQSPTHLIKTRGQQVTLRCSPKSGHDTVSWYQQALGQGPQFIFQYYEEEERQRGNFPDRFSGHQFPNYSSELNVNALLLGDSALYLCASSLRQSGANVLTFGAGSRLTVL.